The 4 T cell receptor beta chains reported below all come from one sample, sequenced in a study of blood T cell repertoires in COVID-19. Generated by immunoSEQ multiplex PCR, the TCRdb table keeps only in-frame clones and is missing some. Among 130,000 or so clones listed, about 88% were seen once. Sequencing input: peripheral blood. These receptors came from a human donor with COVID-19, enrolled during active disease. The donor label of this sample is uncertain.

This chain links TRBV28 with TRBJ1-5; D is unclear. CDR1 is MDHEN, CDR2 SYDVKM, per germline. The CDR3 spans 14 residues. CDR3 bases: TGTGTCTCAACGAAAAGCCTTGGCAATCAGCCCCAGCATTTT. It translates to CVSTKSLGNQPQHF.

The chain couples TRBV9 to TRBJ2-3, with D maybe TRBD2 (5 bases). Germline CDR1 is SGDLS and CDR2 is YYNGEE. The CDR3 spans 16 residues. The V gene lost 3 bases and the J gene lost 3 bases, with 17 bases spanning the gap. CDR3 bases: TGTGCCAGCAGCGCCACTAGTACGGTTCGGACAGATACGCAGTATTTT. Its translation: CASSATSTVRTDTQYF.

The CDR3 DNA reads TGTGCCAGCAGCTCAGGACTCCTGGACCATTGGGGTGAAGCTTTCTTT. It translates to CASSSGLLDHWGEAFF. The chain carries TRBV7-3 and TRBJ1-1; D is unresolved. From germline, CDR1 is SGHTA and CDR2 FQGTGA. The CDR3 is 16 residues long. The germline V and J ends were trimmed by 4 bases and 7 bases, with 22 bases remaining between them.

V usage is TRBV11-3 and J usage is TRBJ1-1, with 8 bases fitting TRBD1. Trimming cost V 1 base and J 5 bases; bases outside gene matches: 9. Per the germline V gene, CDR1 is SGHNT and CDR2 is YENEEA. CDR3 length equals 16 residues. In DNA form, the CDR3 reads TGTGCCAGCAGCTTAGCCTTTACAGGGGGAAGGACTGAAGCTTTCTTT. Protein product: CASSLAFTGGRTEAFF.